The present entry profiles one T cell receptor (beta chain) with its context. A junction boundary mismatches the germline segment, possibly from a read error. The data derive from a study of blood T cell repertoires in COVID-19. For the study at large: Donors in the United States, Italy and Spain gave samples during acute or convalescent COVID-19. Sources were T cells, B-cell-depleted T cells, or PBMCs; the material itself was cDNA or gDNA.

Germline-derived CDR1 and CDR2 are LNHDA and SQIVND (reference sequence). The CDR3 is made up of 16 amino acids. Individuals aged 18 to 89 years were recruited from 24 US areas. Cohort 3 recovery required two negative PCRs, clearance, or symptom resolution. Some clones are missing from TCRdb's copy, which holds only in-frame ones; the method was immunoSEQ multiplex PCR. The sample lists over 150,000 clones, around 80% occurring once. The genes are TRBV19 and TRBJ1-2; D gene ambiguous. Input material: PBMCs or T cells enriched from blood (not recorded which). The source is a woman aged 55-70 years who had recovered from COVID-19. The CDR3 DNA reads TGTGCCAGTAGCATAGGTGTCGTGTTGCAGTCCTATGGCTACACCTTC. Its protein is CASSIGVVLQSYGYTF.